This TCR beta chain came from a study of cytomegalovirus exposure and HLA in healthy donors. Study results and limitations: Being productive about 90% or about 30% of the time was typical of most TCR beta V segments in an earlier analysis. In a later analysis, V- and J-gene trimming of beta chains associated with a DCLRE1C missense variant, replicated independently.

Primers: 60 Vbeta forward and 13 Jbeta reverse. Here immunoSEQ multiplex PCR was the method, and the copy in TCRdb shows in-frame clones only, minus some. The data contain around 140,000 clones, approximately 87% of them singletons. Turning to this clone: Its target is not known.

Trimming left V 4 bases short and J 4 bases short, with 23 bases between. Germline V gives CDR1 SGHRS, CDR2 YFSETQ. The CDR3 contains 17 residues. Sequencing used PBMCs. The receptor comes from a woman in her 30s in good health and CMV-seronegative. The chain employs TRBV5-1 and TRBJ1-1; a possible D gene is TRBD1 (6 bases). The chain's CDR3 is CASSQMIGGAMGTEAFF. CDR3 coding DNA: TGCGCCAGCAGCCAAATGATTGGGGGGGCAATGGGCACTGAAGCTTTCTTT.